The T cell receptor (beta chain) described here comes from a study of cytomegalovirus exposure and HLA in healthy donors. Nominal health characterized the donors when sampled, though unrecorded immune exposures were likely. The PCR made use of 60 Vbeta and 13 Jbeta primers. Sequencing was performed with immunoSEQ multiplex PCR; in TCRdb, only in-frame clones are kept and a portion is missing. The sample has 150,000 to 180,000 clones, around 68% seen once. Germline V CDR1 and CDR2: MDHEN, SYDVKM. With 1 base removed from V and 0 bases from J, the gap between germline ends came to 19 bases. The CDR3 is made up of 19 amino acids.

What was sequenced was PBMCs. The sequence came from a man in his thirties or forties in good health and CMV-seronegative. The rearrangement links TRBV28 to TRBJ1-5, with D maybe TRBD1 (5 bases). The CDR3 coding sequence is TGTGCCAGCAGTTTATTAACAGGCCAGGGTTTGAATAGCAATCAGCCCCAGCATTTT. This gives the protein CASSLLTGQGLNSNQPQHF.